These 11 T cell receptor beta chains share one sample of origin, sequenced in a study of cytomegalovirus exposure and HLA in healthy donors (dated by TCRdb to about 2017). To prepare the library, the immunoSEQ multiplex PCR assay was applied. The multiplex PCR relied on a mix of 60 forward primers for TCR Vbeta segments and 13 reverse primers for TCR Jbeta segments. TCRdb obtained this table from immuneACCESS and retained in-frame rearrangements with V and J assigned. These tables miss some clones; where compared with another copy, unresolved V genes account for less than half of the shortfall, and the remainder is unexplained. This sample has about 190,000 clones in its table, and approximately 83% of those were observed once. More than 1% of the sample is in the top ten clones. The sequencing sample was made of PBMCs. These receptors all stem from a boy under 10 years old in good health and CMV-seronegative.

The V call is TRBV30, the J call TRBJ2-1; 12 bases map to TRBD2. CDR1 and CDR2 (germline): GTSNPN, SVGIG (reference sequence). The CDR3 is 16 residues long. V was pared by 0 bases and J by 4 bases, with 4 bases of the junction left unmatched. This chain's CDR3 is CAWSVGTSGPYNEQFF. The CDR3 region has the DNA TGTGCCTGGAGTGTTGGGACTAGCGGGCCTTACAATGAGCAGTTCTTC.

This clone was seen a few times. CDR3 bases: TGTGCCAGCAGTGATGTCCAGGGGAACTATGGCTACACCTTC. The encoded protein is CASSDVQGNYGYTF. V is TRBV6-1 and J is TRBJ1-2; a possible D gene is TRBD1 (6 bases). The CDR3 totals 14 residues. In germline, CDR1 is MNHNS, CDR2 SASEGT. The V end lost 3 bases, the J end lost 2 bases, and 10 bases lay between the germline ends.

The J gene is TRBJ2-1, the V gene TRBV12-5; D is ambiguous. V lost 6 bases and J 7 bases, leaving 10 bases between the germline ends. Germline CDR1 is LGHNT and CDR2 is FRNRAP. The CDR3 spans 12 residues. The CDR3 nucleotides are TGTGCTAGTGGCCTCTCTTCTAATGAGCAGTTCTTC. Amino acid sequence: CASGLSSNEQFF.

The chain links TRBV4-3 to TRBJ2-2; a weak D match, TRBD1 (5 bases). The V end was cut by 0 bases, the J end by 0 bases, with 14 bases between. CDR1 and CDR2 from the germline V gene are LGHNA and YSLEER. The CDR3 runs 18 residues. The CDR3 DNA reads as TGCGCCAGCAGCCAAGATCGCGCGACAGCAACGAACACCGGGGAGCTGTTTTTT. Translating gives CASSQDRATATNTGELFF.

Written as DNA, the CDR3 is TGTGCCAGCAGCCCACAGTCACTGAACAATGAGCAGTTCTTC. This sequence encodes CASSPQSLNNEQFF. The chain uses TRBV9 and TRBJ2-1, with D uncertain. This CDR3 has 14 amino acids. The V end was cut by 4 bases, the J end by 5 bases, with 13 bases between. Germline loops: CDR1 SGDLS, CDR2 YYNGEE.

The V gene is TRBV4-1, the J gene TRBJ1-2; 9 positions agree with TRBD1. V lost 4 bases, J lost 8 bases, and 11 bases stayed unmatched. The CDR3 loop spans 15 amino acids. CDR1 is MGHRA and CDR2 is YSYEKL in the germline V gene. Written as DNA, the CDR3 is TGCGCCAGCAGCCCCCTAGGACAGGGGCCCCTGGGCTACACCTTC. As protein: CASSPLGQGPLGYTF.

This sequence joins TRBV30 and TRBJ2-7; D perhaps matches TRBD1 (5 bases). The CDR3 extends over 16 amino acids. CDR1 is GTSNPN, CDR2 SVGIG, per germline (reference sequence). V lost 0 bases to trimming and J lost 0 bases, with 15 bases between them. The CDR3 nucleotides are TGTGCCTGGAGTGTAACTCCAGGGCTACGCTCCTACGAGCAGTACTTC. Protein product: CAWSVTPGLRSYEQYF.

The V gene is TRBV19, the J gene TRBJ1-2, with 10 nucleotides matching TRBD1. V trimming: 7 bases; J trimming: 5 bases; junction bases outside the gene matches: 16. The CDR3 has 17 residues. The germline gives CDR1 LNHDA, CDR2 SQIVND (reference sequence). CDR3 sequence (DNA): TGTGCCAGTATCCAAGAGGGACAGGGGATTCCTCAATATGGCTACACCTTC. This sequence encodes CASIQEGQGIPQYGYTF.

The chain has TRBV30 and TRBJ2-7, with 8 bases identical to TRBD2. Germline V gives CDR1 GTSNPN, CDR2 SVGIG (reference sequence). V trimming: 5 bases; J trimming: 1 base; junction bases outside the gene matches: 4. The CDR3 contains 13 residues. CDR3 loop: CAWEPSGSYEQYF. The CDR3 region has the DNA TGTGCCTGGGAACCTAGCGGGTCCTACGAGCAGTACTTC.

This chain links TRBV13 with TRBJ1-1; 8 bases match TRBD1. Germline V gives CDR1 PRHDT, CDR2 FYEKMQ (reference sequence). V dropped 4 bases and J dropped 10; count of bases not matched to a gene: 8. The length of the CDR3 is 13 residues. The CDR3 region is CASSSTGGVAAFF. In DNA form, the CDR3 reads TGTGCCAGCAGCTCAACAGGGGGAGTGGCAGCTTTCTTT.

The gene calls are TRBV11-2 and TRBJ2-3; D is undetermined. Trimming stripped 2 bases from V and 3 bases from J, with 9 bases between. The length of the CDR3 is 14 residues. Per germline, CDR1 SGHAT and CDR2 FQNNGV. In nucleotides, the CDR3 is TGTGCCAGCAGCTTACCCTTCCGTACAGATACGCAGTATTTT. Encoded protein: CASSLPFRTDTQYF.